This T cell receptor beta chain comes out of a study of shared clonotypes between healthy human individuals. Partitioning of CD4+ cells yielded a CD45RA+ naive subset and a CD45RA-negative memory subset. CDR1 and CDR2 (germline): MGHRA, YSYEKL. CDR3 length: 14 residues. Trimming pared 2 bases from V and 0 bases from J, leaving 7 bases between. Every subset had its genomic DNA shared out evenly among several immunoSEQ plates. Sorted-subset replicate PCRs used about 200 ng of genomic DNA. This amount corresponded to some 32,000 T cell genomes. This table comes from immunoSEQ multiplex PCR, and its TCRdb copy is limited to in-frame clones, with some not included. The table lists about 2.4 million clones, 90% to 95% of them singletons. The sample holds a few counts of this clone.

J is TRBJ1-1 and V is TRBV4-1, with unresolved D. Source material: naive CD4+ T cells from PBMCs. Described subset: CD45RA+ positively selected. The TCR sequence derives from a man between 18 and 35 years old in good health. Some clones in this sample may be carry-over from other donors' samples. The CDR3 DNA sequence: TGCGCCAGCAGCCAACCAGGCATGAACACTGAAGCTTTCTTT. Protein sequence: CASSQPGMNTEAFF.